This T cell receptor beta chain came from a study of blood T cell repertoires in COVID-19. TCRdb keeps only in-frame clones here, not all; method: immunoSEQ multiplex PCR. The sample yields around 290,000 clones, 88% seen once. This clone was counted a single time. V shed 4 bases and J shed 9 bases, with 22 bases lying between them. CDR1 is LGHDT and CDR2 is YNNKEL in the germline V gene (reference sequence). The CDR3 is made up of 16 amino acids. The source material was PBMCs or T cells enriched from blood (not recorded which). The chain joins TRBV3-1 (or the pseudogene TRBV3-2) to TRBJ2-1; no firm D call. The TCR sequence derives from a woman aged 25 to 39 who had recovered from COVID-19. This CDR3 is CASSPRREKLGGEQFF. The CDR3 coding sequence is TGTGCCAGCAGCCCCCGGCGAGAGAAACTCGGCGGTGAGCAGTTCTTC.